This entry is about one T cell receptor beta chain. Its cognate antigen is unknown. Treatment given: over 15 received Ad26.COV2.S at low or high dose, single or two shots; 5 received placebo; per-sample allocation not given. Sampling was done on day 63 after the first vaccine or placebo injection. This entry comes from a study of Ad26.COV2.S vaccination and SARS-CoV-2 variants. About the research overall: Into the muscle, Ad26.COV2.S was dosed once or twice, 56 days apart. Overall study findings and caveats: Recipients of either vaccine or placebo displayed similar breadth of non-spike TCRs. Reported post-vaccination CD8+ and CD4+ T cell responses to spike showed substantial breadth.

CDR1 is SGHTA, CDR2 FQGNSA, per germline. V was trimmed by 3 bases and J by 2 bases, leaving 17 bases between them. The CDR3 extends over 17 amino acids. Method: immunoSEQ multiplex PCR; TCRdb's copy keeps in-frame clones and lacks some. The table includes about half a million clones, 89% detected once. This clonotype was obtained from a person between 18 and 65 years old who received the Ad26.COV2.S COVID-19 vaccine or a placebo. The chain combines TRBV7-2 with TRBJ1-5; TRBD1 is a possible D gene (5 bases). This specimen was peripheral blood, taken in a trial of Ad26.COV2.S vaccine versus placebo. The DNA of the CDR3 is TGTGCCAGCAGCTTCAACTACAGGCTAGGAGGCAATCAGCCCCAGCATTTT. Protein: CASSFNYRLGGNQPQHF.